The 22 T cell receptor beta chains reported below all come from one sample, sequenced in a study of persistence of HIV-infected CD4 T cells. These receptors have no identified antigens. An overlapping HIV-1 Gag peptide pool stimulated these cells at approximately 0.91 ug/peptide/mL. Sorting of responding CD4+ T cells relied on upregulated CD40 ligand together with CD69. Sequencing used immunoSEQ version 4 in survey mode. Sequencing used immunoSEQ multiplex PCR; TCRdb keeps in-frame clones, though not all of them. The repertoire includes under 40,000 clones, approximately 66% of them detected once, and about 1.5% sits in the top ten. This sample comprised CD4+ T cells sorted from PBMCs after 18-hour stimulation, obtained from a patient who received antiretroviral therapy. The receptor source for this set is an adult man with HIV who was CMV-seropositive.

V usage is TRBV5-1 and J usage is TRBJ1-1, with D uncertain. Trimming shortened V by 4 bases and J by 4 bases, and 14 bases separated the two germline ends. The CDR3 is made up of 14 amino acids. Germline V gene sequence: CDR1 SGHRS, CDR2 YFSETQ. The CDR3 spells CASSLTPEVTEAFF. CDR3 DNA sequence: TGCGCCAGCAGCCTTACACCGGAGGTCACTGAAGCTTTCTTT.

V and J are TRBV6-5 and TRBJ1-5; 9 bases agree with TRBD1. Germline CDR1 MNHEY, CDR2 SVGAGI. This CDR3 contains 15 residues. Germline trimming cut 5 bases from V and 8 bases from J; bases unmatched to any gene: 10. The CDR3: CASSPDRGYPEPQHF. For the CDR3, the DNA is TGTGCCAGCAGTCCGGACAGGGGATATCCTGAGCCCCAGCATTTT.

This sequence joins TRBV5-1 and TRBJ2-6, with D possibly being TRBD2 (5 bases). V was trimmed by 4 bases and J by 0 bases, leaving 11 bases between them. This CDR3 spans 16 amino acids. In germline, CDR1 is SGHRS, CDR2 YFSETQ. This CDR3 reads CASSETGSSGANVLTF. The CDR3 nucleotides read TGCGCCAGCAGCGAGACTGGGAGCTCTGGGGCCAACGTCCTGACTTTC.

The genes are TRBV11-3 and TRBJ2-2; 8 bases map to TRBD1. The J segment lost 4 bases and the V segment lost 2 bases, leaving 3 bases of the junction unmatched. Per germline, CDR1 SGHNT and CDR2 YENEEA. The length of the CDR3 is 15 residues. CDR3 DNA: TGTGCCAGCAGCTTACAACAGGGGGGCACCGGGGAGCTGTTTTTT. Amino acid sequence: CASSLQQGGTGELFF.

V gene TRBV4-2 combines with J gene TRBJ1-4, with TRBD1 as a possible D gene (5 bases). The V end was cut by 0 bases, the J end by 0 bases, with 8 bases between. Germline V lookup: CDR1 LGHNA, CDR2 YNFKEQ. The length of the CDR3 is 16 residues. CDR3 region: CASSQDEQATNEKLFF. Written as DNA, the CDR3 is TGTGCCAGCAGCCAAGATGAACAGGCAACTAATGAAAAACTGTTTTTT.

This chain joins TRBV19 and TRBJ1-5; no clear D gene. Trimming removed 2 bases from V and 1 base from J, with 6 bases in between. The CDR3 totals 14 residues. Per the germline V gene, CDR1 is LNHDA and CDR2 is SQIVND (reference sequence). The CDR3 bases are TGTGCCAGTAGTATACGGAGCAGCAATCAGCCCCAGCATTTT. Translation gives CASSIRSSNQPQHF.

The rearrangement joins TRBV7-2 to TRBJ2-7; D is possibly TRBD2 (6 bases). Looked up from germline, CDR1 is SGHTA and CDR2 is FQGNSA. The CDR3 totals 14 residues. The germline V and J ends were trimmed by 5 bases and 5 bases, with 16 bases remaining between them. Written as DNA, the CDR3 is TGTGCCAGCAGCCCCCTCGGAGGAGGGGACGAGCAGTACTTC. Translated: CASSPLGGGDEQYF.

A word on this clone: This specimen includes other DNA sequences encoding the same CDR3. This CDR3 reads CASSLGYSNQPQHF. For the CDR3, the DNA is TGTGCCAGCAGCTTAGGCTATAGCAATCAGCCCCAGCATTTT. This chain joins TRBV5-6 and TRBJ1-5; no firm D call. The CDR3 consists of 14 residues. The V end was cut by 2 bases, the J end by 0 bases, with 6 bases between. Germline loops: CDR1 SGHDT, CDR2 YYEEEE.

The chain has TRBV29-1 and TRBJ1-2, with D perhaps matching TRBD1 (5 bases). From germline, CDR1 is SQVTM and CDR2 ANQGSEA. The CDR3 totals 12 residues. Trimming took off 7 bases at V and 7 bases at J, with 16 bases between the two ends. This chain's CDR3 is CSAELSGFGYTF. Here the CDR3 DNA reads TGCAGCGCCGAGCTTTCAGGGTTTGGCTACACCTTC.

The chain joins TRBV6-5 to TRBJ1-1; D is possibly TRBD1 (5 bases). The CDR3 is 13 amino acids. Per the germline V gene, CDR1 is MNHEY and CDR2 is SVGAGI. The V end lost 6 bases, the J end lost 10 bases, and 18 bases lay between the germline ends. This CDR3 reads CASRGGRATGAFF. Written as DNA, the CDR3 is TGTGCCAGCAGGGGGGGACGTGCGACCGGAGCTTTCTTT.

This clone was counted once. This chain uses TRBV6-6 with TRBJ2-2; tentative D call: TRBD2 (6 bases). Germline loops: CDR1 MNHNY, CDR2 SVGAGI (reference sequence). The CDR3 contains 17 residues. The V gene lost 5 bases and the J gene lost 6 bases, with 22 bases spanning the gap. CDR3 coding DNA: TGTGCCAGCAGTCCCCAAAGACGGAGCGGGTGGGCCGGGGAGCTGTTTTTT. Its protein is CASSPQRRSGWAGELFF.

The rearrangement uses TRBV2 and TRBJ1-2; perhaps TRBD1 as D (6 bases). Per germline, CDR1 SNHLY and CDR2 FYNNEI. The V gene lost 8 bases and the J gene lost 4 bases, with 17 bases spanning the gap. This CDR3 has 14 residues. The CDR3: CASDKGQGTYGYTF. The CDR3 coding sequence is TGTGCCAGCGATAAAGGTCAGGGGACCTATGGCTACACCTTC.

DNA for the CDR3: TGTGCCACCAGTCTCGGGGGGCCACAGGAGACCCAGTACTTC. Its translation: CATSLGGPQETQYF. The chain joins TRBV24-1 to TRBJ2-5; perhaps TRBD2 as D (7 bases). V was cut by 6 bases and J by 5 bases, with 15 bases left in between. Germline V CDR1 and CDR2: KGHDR, SFDVKD. The CDR3 totals 14 residues.

V is TRBV14 and J is TRBJ1-5; tentatively, D is TRBD1 (5 bases). V was shortened by 4 bases and J by 4 bases, with 14 bases between the two germline ends. Germline CDR1 SGHDN, CDR2 FVKESK. The CDR3 contains 15 residues. The chain's CDR3 is CASSPAQGINQPQHF. The CDR3 DNA reads as TGTGCCAGCAGCCCAGCTCAGGGAATTAATCAGCCCCAGCATTTT.

In this sample, this clone turned up a few times. The genes are TRBV18 and TRBJ1-3, with D hard to call. This CDR3 has 16 amino acids. CDR1 and CDR2 from the germline V gene are KGHSH and LQKENI. V lost 3 bases, J lost 0 bases, and 12 bases lay in between. This chain's CDR3 is CASSPSSLTSGNTIYF. DNA for the CDR3: TGTGCCAGCTCACCGTCCAGTTTAACCTCTGGAAACACCATATATTTT.

As DNA, the CDR3 is TGTGCCAGCAGCCCCGGACCGTCGACCCGGGAGCTGTTTTTT. It specifies CASSPGPSTRELFF. The chain employs TRBV3-1 (or the pseudogene TRBV3-2) and TRBJ2-2; unclear D gene. From germline, CDR1 is LGHDT and CDR2 YNNKEL (reference sequence). This CDR3 is built from 14 residues. The V end was cut by 4 bases, the J end by 9 bases, with 15 bases between.

The V and J genes are TRBV10-3 and TRBJ1-3; 9 bases fit TRBD1. V shed 5 bases, J shed 1 base, and the junction held 9 bases outside the gene matches. CDR1 and CDR2 from the germline V gene are ENHRY and SYGVKD. The CDR3 sequence is 17 residues long. The CDR3 is CAISSSGTGISGNTIYF. The CDR3 DNA sequence: TGTGCCATCAGTTCTTCCGGGACAGGGATTTCTGGAAACACCATATATTTT.

This clone appeared once. The gene calls are TRBV11-2 and TRBJ2-3; D is possibly TRBD1 (6 bases). Germline CDR1 SGHAT, CDR2 FQNNGV. This CDR3 has 14 residues. Trimming removed 2 bases at V and 2 bases at J, with 8 bases between. The CDR3 DNA is TGTGCCAGCAGCTTACGGGACAACACAGATACGCAGTATTTT. As protein: CASSLRDNTDTQYF.

The chain recombines TRBV5-1 with TRBJ1-1; tentative D call: TRBD1 (5 bases). Trimming cost V 0 bases and J 1 base, with 10 bases left between them. This CDR3 contains 15 residues. The germline V gene has CDR1 SGHRS and CDR2 YFSETQ. As DNA, the CDR3 is TGCGCCAGCAGCTTGGCCTTAGGGGAGAACACTGAAGCTTTCTTT. It codes for CASSLALGENTEAFF.

The rearrangement links TRBV5-1 to TRBJ2-7, with D possibly being TRBD2 (5 bases). This CDR3 has 16 amino acids. With 2 bases removed from V and 1 base from J, the gap between germline ends came to 16 bases. CDR1 and CDR2 (germline): SGHRS, YFSETQ. CDR3 loop: CASSFLGPRGSYEQYF. CDR3 nucleotide sequence: TGCGCCAGCAGCTTCTTGGGCCCCCGGGGTTCCTACGAGCAGTACTTC.

The chain uses TRBV19 and TRBJ1-5; D call uncertain. CDR1 is LNHDA and CDR2 is SQIVND in the germline V gene (reference sequence). Trimming took 7 bases from V and 3 from J, leaving 16 bases between them. The CDR3 is 15 amino acids. The CDR3 sequence is CASTLRAQANQPQHF. In DNA form, the CDR3 reads TGTGCCAGTACCCTCCGGGCCCAGGCCAATCAGCCCCAGCATTTT.

The chain employs TRBV12-3 or TRBV12-4 and TRBJ1-1; the D is unclear. This CDR3 has 13 residues. Trimming stripped 6 bases from V and 0 bases from J, with 8 bases between. The CDR3 DNA follows: TGTGCCAGCAGACTGCAGATGAACACTGAAGCTTTCTTT. This encodes CASRLQMNTEAFF.